Listed here are 4 T cell receptor beta chains from one sample, sequenced in a study of radiotherapy plus CTLA-4 blockade in lung cancer. Data came from immunoSEQ multiplex PCR; TCRdb stores just in-frame clones and leaves some out. The top ten hold 20% to 25% of the sample, which has around 38,000 clones, around 85% seen once. The source material was peripheral blood, sampled from a patient treated with radiotherapy plus ipilimumab. The receptors shown here come from a human donor with non-small cell lung cancer whose response to radiotherapy plus ipilimumab could not be evaluated.

This clone was detected only a few times. This chain joins TRBV29-1 and TRBJ1-3, with a possible D match to TRBD1 (5 bases). CDR1 and CDR2 from the germline V gene are SQVTM and ANQGSEA. This CDR3 spans 13 amino acids. Trimming removed 4 bases at V and 4 bases at J, with 11 bases between. CDR3 region: CSVGVRAGNTIYF. The CDR3 nucleotides read TGCAGCGTTGGCGTCAGGGCGGGAAACACCATATATTTT.

This clone was recorded a few times. This rearrangement joins TRBV5-5 to TRBJ2-6; TRBD1 matches at 9 bases. V dropped 4 bases and J dropped 0; count of bases not matched to a gene: 5. Germline V lookup: CDR1 SGHKS, CDR2 YYEKEE (reference sequence). This CDR3 spans 17 amino acids. The CDR3: CASSRGTGSSGANVLTF. The CDR3 nucleotides read TGTGCCAGCAGCAGAGGGACAGGGAGCTCTGGGGCCAACGTCCTGACTTTC.

This chain connects TRBV11-1 to TRBJ2-1, with 10 bases aligning to TRBD1. The CDR3 covers 18 residues. V shed 3 bases and J 0 bases; nucleotides not matched to a gene: 8. CDR1 is SGHAT, CDR2 FQDESV, per germline (reference sequence). The CDR3 loop is CASSLETGGQISYNEQFF. CDR3 coding DNA: TGTGCCAGCAGCTTGGAGACAGGGGGCCAAATCTCCTACAATGAGCAGTTCTTC.

The chain couples TRBV29-1 to TRBJ2-1, with a possible D match to TRBD1 (6 bases). CDR1 is SQVTM and CDR2 is ANQGSEA in the germline V gene. V lost 1 base and J lost 2, with 12 bases in between. The CDR3 has 15 amino acids. Written as DNA, the CDR3 is TGCAGCGTTGAAGGAATTCCAGGGGCCTACAATGAGCAGTTCTTC. Protein: CSVEGIPGAYNEQFF.